The rows below give T cell receptor beta chains drawn from one sample of a study of blood T cell repertoires in COVID-19. Here immunoSEQ multiplex PCR was the method, and the copy in TCRdb shows in-frame clones only, minus some. The sample has about 99,000 clones, around 89% seen once. Specimen: peripheral blood. The source of these receptors is a woman aged 60 to 75 with acute or convalescent COVID-19. Both conserved end residues are part of each CDR3. The D gene is left open where the match is weak.

j_call: TRBJ2-5
cdr3_length: 15
v_call: TRBV5-1
d_call: TRBD1
cdr3_nt: TGCGCCAGCTCCAACCAGGGACAGGTCCAAGAGACCCAGTACTTC
cdr3_aa: CASSNQGQVQETQYF

j_call: TRBJ1-1
cdr3_length: 14
v_call: TRBV6-1
d_call: TRBD1
cdr3_nt: TGTGCCAGCAGTGACAGACAGGGTGGGACTGAAGCTTTCTTT
cdr3_aa: CASSDRQGGTEAFF

j_call: TRBJ2-7
cdr3_length: 13
v_call: TRBV5-1
d_call: .
cdr3_nt: TGCGCCAGCACCGGGACATCCTCCTACGAGCAGTACTTC
cdr3_aa: CASTGTSSYEQYF

j_call: TRBJ1-1
cdr3_length: 13
v_call: TRBV18
d_call: .
cdr3_nt: TGTGCCAGCTCACCACCGGGAGACACTGAAGCTTTCTTT
cdr3_aa: CASSPPGDTEAFF

j_call: TRBJ1-1
cdr3_length: 13
v_call: TRBV19
d_call: .
cdr3_nt: TGTGCCAGTAGTAGCGGGATGAACACTGAAGCTTTCTTT
cdr3_aa: CASSSGMNTEAFF

j_call: TRBJ2-5
cdr3_length: 15
v_call: TRBV19
d_call: .
cdr3_nt: TGTGCCAGTACTTCGATTGGCGGGACCCAAGAGACCCAGTACTTC
cdr3_aa: CASTSIGGTQETQYF

j_call: TRBJ1-2
cdr3_length: 14
v_call: TRBV5-1
d_call: .
cdr3_nt: TGCGCCAGCAGGGTATCTACCGTTAACTATGGCTACACCTTC
cdr3_aa: CASRVSTVNYGYTF

j_call: TRBJ1-2
cdr3_length: 14
v_call: TRBV27
d_call: TRBD1
cdr3_nt: TGTGCCAGCAGCCGACAGGGTTTAGGGTATGGCTACACCTTC
cdr3_aa: CASSRQGLGYGYTF

j_call: TRBJ1-1
cdr3_length: 15
v_call: TRBV19
d_call: .
cdr3_nt: TGTGCCAGTAGTATATCCGGGATGGGGGGCACTGAAGCTTTCTTT
cdr3_aa: CASSISGMGGTEAFF

j_call: TRBJ1-2
cdr3_length: 12
v_call: TRBV2
d_call: .
cdr3_nt: TGTGCCAGCAGTGACGTTAACTATGGCTACACCTTC
cdr3_aa: CASSDVNYGYTF